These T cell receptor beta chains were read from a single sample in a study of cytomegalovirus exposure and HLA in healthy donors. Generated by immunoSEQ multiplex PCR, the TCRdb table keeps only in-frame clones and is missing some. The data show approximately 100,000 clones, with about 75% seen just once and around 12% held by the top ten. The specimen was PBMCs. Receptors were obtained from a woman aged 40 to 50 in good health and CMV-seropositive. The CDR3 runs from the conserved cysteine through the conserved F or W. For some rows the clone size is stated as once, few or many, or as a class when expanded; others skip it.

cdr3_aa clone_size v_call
CASSSGGAMNTEAFF . TRBV5-6
CASSQDRGSTDTQYF . TRBV5-4
CASRLVLAGADEQFF . TRBV5-6
CASSWDRGREKLFF . TRBV7-8
CASRLTVSGANVLTF . TRBV5-5
CASSGGLYQETQYF . TRBV9
CASSLARRGGSTDTQYF . TRBV7-2
CSVESYGYTF once TRBV20-1
CASSYDRIDSAFF few TRBV7-8
CATGLAQYNEQFF . TRBV18
CASRTRGVGYNEQFF few TRBV5-1
CAISEPGQGAVGNTIYF . TRBV10-3
CASGTSGGNEQFF . TRBV6-1
CAWSEGSYGYTF . TRBV30
CASSHGTAGTDTQYF . TRBV4-1
CASSRQEWETQYF . TRBV2